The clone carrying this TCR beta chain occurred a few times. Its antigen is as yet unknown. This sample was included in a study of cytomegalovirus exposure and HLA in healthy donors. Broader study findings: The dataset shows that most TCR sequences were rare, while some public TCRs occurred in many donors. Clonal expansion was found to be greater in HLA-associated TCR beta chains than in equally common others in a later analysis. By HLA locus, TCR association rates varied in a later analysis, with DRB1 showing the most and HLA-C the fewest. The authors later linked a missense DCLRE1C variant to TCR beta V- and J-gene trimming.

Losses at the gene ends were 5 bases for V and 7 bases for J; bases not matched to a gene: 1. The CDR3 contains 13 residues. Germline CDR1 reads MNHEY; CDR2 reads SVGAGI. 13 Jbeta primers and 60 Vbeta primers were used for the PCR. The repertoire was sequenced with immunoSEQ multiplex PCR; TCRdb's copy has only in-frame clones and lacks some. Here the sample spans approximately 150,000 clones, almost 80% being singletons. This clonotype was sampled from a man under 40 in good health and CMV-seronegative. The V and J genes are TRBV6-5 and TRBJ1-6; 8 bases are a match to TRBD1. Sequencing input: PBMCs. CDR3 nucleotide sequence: TGTGCCAGCAGTCGGACAGGGAATTCACCCCTCCACTTT. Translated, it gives CASSRTGNSPLHF.